Listed here are 8 T cell receptor beta chains from one sample, sequenced in a study of PD-L1 blockade in urothelial cancer. Data came from immunoSEQ multiplex PCR; TCRdb stores just in-frame clones and leaves some out. The sample includes about 29,000 clones, around nine tenths of them seen just once. The sample here was PBMCs, taken around atezolizumab (anti-PD-L1) treatment. All receptors derive from a man between 45 and 60 years old with urothelial cancer.

The chain couples TRBV27 to TRBJ2-7, with a possible D match to TRBD1 (5 bases). The V and J ends lost 6 bases and 3 bases respectively, with 15 bases between them. Germline lookup yields CDR1 MNHEY and CDR2 SMNVEV (reference sequence). The CDR3 spans 14 residues. CDR3 sequence (DNA): TGTGCCAGCAGGGGGCCACCGGGCGGCTACGAGCAGTACTTC. Translation: CASRGPPGGYEQYF.

V gene TRBV21-1 combines with J gene TRBJ1-3; TRBD1 was called by the table and not checked on the DNA. TRBV21-1 is a recognized pseudogene. CDR3 length: 16 amino acids. The CDR3 protein is CASSVGTECSGNTIYF. Written as DNA, the CDR3 is TGTGCCAGCAGCGTTGGGACAGAGTGCTCTGGAAACACCATATATTTT.

The J gene is TRBJ1-3, the V gene TRBV9; D is unclear. The CDR3 has 17 residues. Trimming shortened V by 0 bases and J by 0 bases, and 13 bases separated the two germline ends. Germline values: CDR1 SGDLS, CDR2 YYNGEE. The CDR3 is CASSVEVWADSGNTIYF. The CDR3 DNA is TGTGCCAGCAGCGTAGAGGTCTGGGCAGACTCTGGAAACACCATATATTTT.

This chain links TRBV19 with TRBJ1-2; D is possibly TRBD1 (5 bases). The germline V and J ends were trimmed by 2 bases and 8 bases, with 18 bases remaining between them. CDR1 and CDR2 from the germline V gene are LNHDA and SQIVND (reference sequence). This CDR3 has 15 amino acids. This chain's CDR3 is CASSIRGREVSGYTF. The CDR3 DNA is TGTGCCAGTAGTATACGTGGCAGGGAGGTTTCAGGCTACACCTTC.

V gene TRBV14 combines with J gene TRBJ1-2; 7 nucleotides agree with TRBD1. This CDR3 is built from 15 residues. Germline loops: CDR1 SGHDN, CDR2 FVKESK. The J segment lost 0 bases and the V segment lost 4 bases, leaving 5 bases of the junction unmatched. CDR3 nucleotides: TGTGCCAGCAGCCGCCGACAGGGAGCTAACTATGGCTACACCTTC. It specifies CASSRRQGANYGYTF.

The chain uses TRBV2 and TRBJ1-1; TRBD1 matches at 8 bases. From germline, CDR1 is SNHLY and CDR2 FYNNEI. With 6 bases clipped from V and 4 bases from J, the junction kept 7 bases outside the gene matches. This CDR3 region has 14 residues. This CDR3 reads CASSTGTGPTEAFF. The CDR3 bases are TGTGCCAGCAGCACCGGGACAGGCCCCACTGAAGCTTTCTTT.

CDR3 DNA: TGTGCCAGCAGTTCCGCCATGGGCGGCTACACCTTC. This codes for CASSSAMGGYTF. This rearrangement joins TRBV27 to TRBJ1-2; no reliable D call. Per the germline V gene, CDR1 is MNHEY and CDR2 is SMNVEV (reference sequence). The CDR3 covers 12 residues. V lost 4 bases and J 8 bases, leaving 11 bases between the germline ends.

The gene calls are TRBV5-1 and TRBJ1-1; TRBD1 matches at 9 bases. Losses at the gene ends were 3 bases for V and 2 bases for J; bases not matched to a gene: 2. From germline, CDR1 is SGHRS and CDR2 YFSETQ. CDR3 size: 14 residues. The CDR3 DNA follows: TGCGCCAGCAGCTCTACAGGGGGCAACACTGAAGCTTTCTTT. It translates to CASSSTGGNTEAFF.